The 27 T cell receptor beta chains below come from one sample, sequenced in a study of T cell changes during pregnancy in multiple sclerosis. Assay: immunoSEQ multiplex PCR; the TCRdb copy retains only in-frame clones and omits some. The repertoire holds several thousand clones, with 65% to 90% as singletons. The sequences come from CD8+ T cells from peripheral blood mononuclear cells, collected in the first trimester of pregnancy. The source of these receptors is a female donor in good health, enrolled as a control in a pregnancy study.

The chain links TRBV27 to TRBJ2-3, with TRBD2 matching 8 bases. With 3 bases clipped from V and 4 bases from J, the junction kept 9 bases outside the gene matches. The length of the CDR3 is 16 residues. Germline CDR1 reads MNHEY; CDR2 reads SMNVEV (reference sequence). The CDR3 is CASSFGSGGVSDTQYF. The CDR3 DNA reads as TGTGCCAGCAGTTTTGGAAGCGGGGGAGTATCAGATACGCAGTATTTT.

V gene TRBV6-9 combines with J gene TRBJ1-5; D remains unclear. Germline V lookup: CDR1 MNHGY, CDR2 SVAAGI. V shed 2 bases and J shed 9 bases, with 11 bases lying between them. The CDR3 has 13 amino acids. CDR3 in DNA: TGTGCCAGCAGTTATCACCTTAGAATGCCCCAGCATTTT. Translated: CASSYHLRMPQHF.

The chain combines TRBV6-5 with TRBJ2-7; 9 positions match TRBD2. Germline V gene sequence: CDR1 MNHEY, CDR2 SVGAGI. The trim removed 8 bases at V and 3 bases at J, leaving 11 bases unmatched. The CDR3 length is 15 residues. CDR3 sequence: CASRHSSGKVYEQYF. Here the CDR3 DNA reads TGTGCCAGCCGCCACTCTAGCGGGAAGGTCTACGAGCAGTACTTC.

V is TRBV4-3 and J is TRBJ2-7; 7 bases fit TRBD1. The germline V gene encodes CDR1 LGHNA and CDR2 YSLEER. J was trimmed by 1 base and V by 4 bases; bases with no gene match: 7. The length of the CDR3 is 15 residues. CDR3 in amino acids: CASSLGQGDSYEQYF. The CDR3, as DNA: TGCGCCAGCAGCCTCGGGCAGGGGGATTCCTACGAGCAGTACTTC.

The genes are TRBV6-5 and TRBJ2-2; a weak D match, TRBD1 (6 bases). The germline V and J ends were trimmed by 2 bases and 4 bases, with 14 bases remaining between them. The germline gives CDR1 MNHEY, CDR2 SVGAGI. The length of the CDR3 is 16 residues. Here the CDR3 reads CASSYGQGWVTGELFF. The CDR3 nucleotides read TGTGCCAGCAGTTACGGGCAGGGGTGGGTCACCGGGGAGCTGTTTTTT.

This clone has a single count. The chain is built from TRBV5-1 and TRBJ2-3; no clear D gene. This CDR3 contains 12 residues. Germline V lookup: CDR1 SGHRS, CDR2 YFSETQ. The germline V and J ends were trimmed by 5 bases and 3 bases, with 7 bases remaining between them. The CDR3 DNA follows: TGCGCCAGCAGTTCCGGGACAGATACGCAGTATTTT. It translates to CASSSGTDTQYF.

The chain links TRBV27 to TRBJ2-1, with 13 bases that match TRBD2. Per germline, CDR1 MNHEY and CDR2 SMNVEV (reference sequence). The CDR3 is 15 amino acids. Trimming took 6 bases from V and 6 from J; bases not matched to a gene: 5. The CDR3 sequence is CASRPRTSGSNEQFF. The CDR3 region has the DNA TGTGCCAGCAGACCGAGGACTAGCGGGAGCAATGAGCAGTTCTTC.

V gene TRBV19 combines with J gene TRBJ2-6; no reliable D call. The CDR3 sequence is 14 residues long. V lost 7 bases, J lost 0 bases, and 7 bases lay in between. Germline V lookup: CDR1 LNHDA, CDR2 SQIVND (reference sequence). The CDR3 loop reads CASTGSSGANVLTF. The CDR3 region has the DNA TGTGCCAGTACGGGTTCCTCTGGGGCCAACGTCCTGACTTTC.

The rearrangement uses TRBV7-2 and TRBJ2-1; 7 positions match TRBD1. V shed 5 bases, J shed 0 bases, and the junction held 4 bases outside the gene matches. Per the germline V gene, CDR1 is SGHTA and CDR2 is FQGNSA. The CDR3 length is 15 residues. The CDR3 DNA reads as TGTGCCAGCAGCCAGGACAGGACCTCCTACAATGAGCAGTTCTTC. It yields the protein CASSQDRTSYNEQFF.

The J gene is TRBJ2-3, the V gene TRBV11-2, with 7 nucleotides matching TRBD1. The trim removed 5 bases at V and 1 base at J, leaving 9 bases unmatched. Germline-derived CDR1 and CDR2 are SGHAT and FQNNGV. This CDR3 has 16 amino acids. The CDR3 region is CASSPLSGQGTDTQYF. The CDR3, as DNA: TGTGCCAGCAGCCCTCTTTCCGGACAGGGCACAGATACGCAGTATTTT.

V is TRBV7-9 and J is TRBJ2-1; 8 bases map to TRBD2. This CDR3 contains 17 residues. Trimming removed 5 bases from V and 6 bases from J; junction bases left unmatched: 15. Germline-derived CDR1 and CDR2 are SEHNR and FQNEAQ (reference sequence). The CDR3 nucleotides are TGTGCCAGCAGCGACACTAGCGGAGTGCCCTATATCAATGAGCAGTTCTTC. It translates to CASSDTSGVPYINEQFF.

The chain employs TRBV7-2 and TRBJ1-5; D uncertain. Germline assignment: CDR1 SGHTA and CDR2 FQGNSA. The CDR3 length is 14 residues. V dropped 3 bases and J dropped 3 bases, with 9 bases sitting between them. CDR3 residues: CASSLLATNQPQHF. CDR3 nucleotides: TGTGCCAGCAGCTTGCTGGCCACCAATCAGCCCCAGCATTTT.

V usage is TRBV27 and J usage is TRBJ2-1; 12 bases match TRBD2. Germline V gene lookup returns CDR1 MNHEY and CDR2 SMNVEV (reference sequence). V lost 8 bases and J lost 10; bases outside the gene matches: 9. This CDR3 has 14 residues. The CDR3, as DNA: TGTGCCAGCGCCGCTAGCGGGAGGGCCGGGGAGCAGTTCTTC. Protein sequence: CASAASGRAGEQFF.

This sequence joins TRBV27 and TRBJ1-4, with 7 bases matching TRBD1. The CDR3 spans 16 residues. Germline V CDR1 and CDR2: MNHEY, SMNVEV (reference sequence). With 0 bases clipped from V and 4 bases from J, the junction kept 5 bases outside the gene matches. DNA of the CDR3: TGTGCCAGCAGTTTATCCCTGGGACAGATTAATGAAAAACTGTTTTTT. Its translation: CASSLSLGQINEKLFF.

This chain joins TRBV18 and TRBJ1-1; 9 nucleotides match TRBD1. Germline V lookup: CDR1 KGHSH, CDR2 LQKENI. The J segment lost 5 bases and the V segment lost 7 bases, leaving 11 bases of the junction unmatched. This CDR3 spans 15 amino acids. As DNA, the CDR3 is TGTGCCAGCTTACGGACAGGGGAATATTGGACTGAAGCTTTCTTT. Translating gives CASLRTGEYWTEAFF.

The CDR3 DNA is TGTGCCAGCAGCTTGTTGACAGAAGAGACCCAGTACTTC. It encodes CASSLLTEETQYF. The chain links TRBV5-6 to TRBJ2-5; TRBD1 is a possible D gene (5 bases). CDR1 is SGHDT and CDR2 is YYEEEE in the germline V gene. Trimming stripped 1 base from V and 3 bases from J, with 7 bases between. CDR3 length: 13 residues.

Judged by abundance, this clone is medium-sized. This sequence joins TRBV6-4 and TRBJ1-1, with 7 bases matching TRBD1. V lost 0 bases, J lost 4 bases, and 5 bases stayed unmatched. Germline assignment: CDR1 MRHNA and CDR2 SNTAGT. The CDR3 contains 15 residues. The CDR3 DNA sequence: TGTGCCAGCAGTGACTCGACAGGGAGGCCCACTGAAGCTTTCTTT. Residues: CASSDSTGRPTEAFF.

The chain combines TRBV18 with TRBJ2-7, with D perhaps matching TRBD1 (6 bases). Trimming shortened V by 1 base and J by 3 bases, and 10 bases separated the two germline ends. The CDR3 length is 14 residues. Germline values: CDR1 KGHSH, CDR2 LQKENI. CDR3 protein: CASSPRQVIYEQYF. Written as DNA, the CDR3 is TGTGCCAGCTCACCACGACAGGTGATCTACGAGCAGTACTTC. Full variable domain (missing parts from reference TRBV18 and TRBJ2-7): NAGVMQNPRHLVRRRGQEARLRCSPMKGHSHVYWYRQLPEEGLKFMVYLQKENIIDESGMPKERFSAEFPKEGPSILRIQQVVRGDSAAYFCASSPRQVIYEQYFGPGTRLTVT.

The chain is built from TRBV5-1 and TRBJ2-7, with 9 bases fitting TRBD2. The CDR3 is 15 residues long. Per germline, CDR1 SGHRS and CDR2 YFSETQ. The V gene end was trimmed by 0 bases and the J gene end by 5 bases; junction bases not matched to a gene: 6. The CDR3 DNA reads as TGCGCCAGCAGCTTGGTAGCGGGGGCCCTGGACGAGCAGTACTTC. This gives the protein CASSLVAGALDEQYF. The full variable domain, completed using reference TRBV5-1 and TRBJ2-7, is KAGVTQTPRYLIKTRGQQVTLSCSPISGHRSVSWYQQTPGQGLQFLFEYFSETQRNKGNFPGRFSGRQFSNSRSEMNVSTLELGDSALYLCASSLVAGALDEQYFGPGTRLTVT.

The rearrangement uses TRBV18 and TRBJ1-6; no firm D call. CDR1 is KGHSH and CDR2 is LQKENI in the germline V gene. V lost 1 base and J lost 7, with 17 bases in between. The CDR3 spans 17 residues. The CDR3 region is CASSPHRGAHDNSPLHF. The CDR3 region has the DNA TGTGCCAGCTCACCACACCGGGGAGCTCACGACAATTCACCCCTCCACTTT.

This rearrangement joins TRBV5-5 to TRBJ2-3; a weak D match, TRBD2 (5 bases). The CDR3 length is 15 residues. Germline V CDR1 and CDR2: SGHKS, YYEKEE (reference sequence). V dropped 3 bases and J dropped 2 bases, with 13 bases sitting between them. The CDR3 protein is CASSYGGGPTDTQYF. The CDR3 DNA reads TGTGCCAGCAGCTATGGAGGCGGCCCCACAGATACGCAGTATTTT.

CDR3 sequence reads: CAWDPGGGEQYF. The CDR3 region has the DNA TGTGCCTGGGACCCGGGGGGTGGGGAGCAGTACTTC. The chain uses TRBV30 and TRBJ2-7; 7 nucleotides match TRBD2. The V segment lost 5 bases and the J segment 7 bases; nucleotides outside the gene matches: 8. Germline CDR1 reads GTSNPN; CDR2 reads SVGIG (reference sequence). The CDR3 loop spans 12 amino acids.

This chain connects TRBV5-1 to TRBJ2-7; 7 nucleotides match TRBD1. This CDR3 contains 14 residues. Germline assignment: CDR1 SGHRS and CDR2 YFSETQ. J lost 4 bases, V lost 0 bases, and 4 bases had no gene match. Written as DNA, the CDR3 is TGCGCCAGCAGCTTGGTTGGACAGGAGTACGAGCAGTACTTC. Translation: CASSLVGQEYEQYF.

The chain has TRBV11-3 and TRBJ1-1; a possible D gene is TRBD1 (6 bases). This CDR3 is 17 amino acids long. V was clipped by 5 bases and J by 0 bases, with 19 bases between them. Germline V gene data show CDR1 as SGHNT and CDR2 as YENEEA. The CDR3 region is CASSLPGATKLNTEAFF. In DNA, the CDR3 is TGTGCCAGCAGCCTACCAGGGGCCACCAAATTGAACACTGAAGCTTTCTTT.

This clone is labeled medium-sized. J is TRBJ2-7 and V is TRBV4-3; TRBD1 might be the D (6 bases). CDR1 is LGHNA and CDR2 is YSLEER in the germline V gene. This CDR3 region has 19 residues. V was shortened by 0 bases and J by 6 bases, with 27 bases between the two germline ends. The CDR3 reads CASSQDFGAGALLSVEQYF. Here the CDR3 DNA reads TGCGCCAGCAGCCAAGATTTTGGGGCAGGGGCCCTCCTCTCGGTCGAGCAGTACTTC.

CDR3 loop: CADTSGSSYNEQFF. Here the CDR3 DNA reads TGTGCCGACACCAGTGGGAGCTCCTACAATGAGCAGTTCTTC. The chain couples TRBV2 to TRBJ2-1; a possible D gene is TRBD2 (5 bases). Looked up from germline, CDR1 is SNHLY and CDR2 is FYNNEI. CDR3 length equals 14 residues. Trimming removed 11 bases from V and 0 bases from J, with 14 bases in between.

The chain couples TRBV27 to TRBJ2-7; 10 nucleotides line up with TRBD1. The germline CDR1 and CDR2 sequences are MNHEY and SMNVEV (reference sequence). Trimming at V came to 0 bases and at J to 3 bases, leaving 2 bases not matched to a gene. This CDR3 spans 15 amino acids. CDR3 DNA sequence: TGTGCCAGCAGTTTATCCTGGACAGGGGGCTACGAGCAGTACTTC. Translated, it gives CASSLSWTGGYEQYF.